This entry describes one TCR beta chain. This sample stems from a study of CD8 T cells in Susac syndrome. Negative isolation yielded CD8+ and CD4+ T cells; FACS enriched TEMRA cells. Germline CDR1 is PRHDT and CDR2 is FYEKMQ (reference sequence). V lost 0 bases to trimming and J lost 6 bases, with 8 bases between them. This CDR3 contains 13 residues. With random hexamers, roughly 0.45 to 1 ug RNA was reverse transcribed. TCRdb reanalysed the immunoSEQ multiplex PCR reads using MiXCR and keeps one entry per CDR3 protein. The sample has fewer than 350,000 distinct CDR3 sequences; roughly 85% are singletons.

Sequenced input: CD8+ T cells from PBMCs. V gene TRBV13 combines with J gene TRBJ1-2; D not certain. The origin of this receptor is a human donor with multiple sclerosis. This CDR3 reads CASSLGFGNGYTF. In DNA, the CDR3 is TGTGCCAGCAGCTTAGGCTTTGGAAATGGCTACACCTTC.